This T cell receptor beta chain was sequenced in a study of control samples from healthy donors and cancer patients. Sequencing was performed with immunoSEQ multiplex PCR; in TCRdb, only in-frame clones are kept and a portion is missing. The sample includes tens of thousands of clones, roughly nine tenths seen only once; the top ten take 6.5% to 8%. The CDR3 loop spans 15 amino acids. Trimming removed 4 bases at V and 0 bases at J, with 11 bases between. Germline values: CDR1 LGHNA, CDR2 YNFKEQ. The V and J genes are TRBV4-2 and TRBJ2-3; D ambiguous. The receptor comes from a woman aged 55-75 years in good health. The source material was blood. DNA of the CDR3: TGTGCCAGCAGCCGGGAACTCACTAGCACAGATACGCAGTATTTT. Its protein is CASSRELTSTDTQYF.